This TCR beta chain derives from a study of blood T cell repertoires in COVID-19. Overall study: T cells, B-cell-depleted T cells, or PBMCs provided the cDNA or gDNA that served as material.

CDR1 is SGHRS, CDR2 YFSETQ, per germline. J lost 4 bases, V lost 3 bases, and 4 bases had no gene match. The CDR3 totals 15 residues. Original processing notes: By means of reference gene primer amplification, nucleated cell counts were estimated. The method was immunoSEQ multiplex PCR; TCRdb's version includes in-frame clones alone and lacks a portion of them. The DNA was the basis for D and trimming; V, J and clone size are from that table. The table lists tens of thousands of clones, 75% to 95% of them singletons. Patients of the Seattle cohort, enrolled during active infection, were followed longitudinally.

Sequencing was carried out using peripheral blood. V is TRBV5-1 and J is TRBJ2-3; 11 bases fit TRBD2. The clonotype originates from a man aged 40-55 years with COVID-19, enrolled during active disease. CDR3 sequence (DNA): TGCGCCAGCAGCTCTAGCGGGGGGCCCGCAGATACGCAGTATTTT. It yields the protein CASSSSGGPADTQYF.